The 18 T cell receptor beta chains in this list originate from one sample, sequenced in a study of blood T cell repertoires in COVID-19. Assay: immunoSEQ multiplex PCR; the TCRdb copy retains only in-frame clones and omits some. There are under 550,000 clones in the sample; around nine tenths occur only once, and roughly 0.76% lies in the top ten. The sequenced sample was peripheral blood. All receptors derive from a man between 18 and 29 years old with COVID-19, enrolled during active disease.

The chain links TRBV3-1 (or the pseudogene TRBV3-2) to TRBJ1-3, with D maybe TRBD1 (5 bases). Trimming shortened V by 4 bases and J by 0 bases, and 13 bases separated the two germline ends. Germline CDR1 reads LGHDT; CDR2 reads YNNKEL (reference sequence). The CDR3 has 16 amino acids. CDR3 bases: TGTGCCAGCAGCCCACCGGGACTCCTCTCTGGAAACACCATATATTTT. Its protein is CASSPPGLLSGNTIYF.

The chain is built from TRBV6-6 and TRBJ1-2; D is uncertain. CDR1 and CDR2 from the germline V gene are MNHNY and SVGAGI (reference sequence). With 4 bases removed from V and 1 base from J, the gap between germline ends came to 7 bases. This CDR3 is 13 amino acids long. Here the CDR3 reads CASSLELNYGYTF. In nucleotides, the CDR3 is TGTGCCAGCAGTTTGGAGCTTAACTATGGCTACACCTTC.

The gene calls are TRBV18 and TRBJ1-2; D is perhaps TRBD1 (5 bases). The V end lost 8 bases, the J end lost 1 base, and 23 bases lay between the germline ends. CDR3 size: 17 residues. Germline V CDR1 and CDR2: KGHSH, LQKENI. The CDR3 nucleotides are TGTGCCAGCCACGCTACGGGTCAGGGATACCTTAACTATGGCTACACCTTC. Translating it yields CASHATGQGYLNYGYTF.

The chain recombines TRBV7-5 with TRBJ1-4. TRBV7-5 is recorded as a pseudogene. This CDR3 is 14 amino acids long. The CDR3 DNA is TGTGTCAGAAGCTTAAAACCGCGTAATGAAAAACTGTTTTTT. Protein sequence: CVRSLKPRNEKLFF.

V is TRBV5-4 and J is TRBJ1-1; 9 positions match TRBD1. The J segment lost 1 base and the V segment lost 3 bases, leaving 10 bases of the junction unmatched. Germline lookup yields CDR1 SGHNT and CDR2 YYREEE (reference sequence). This CDR3 has 17 amino acids. The CDR3 region has the DNA TGTGCCAGCAGCTCTCCGGGACAGGGTACGAGGAACACTGAAGCTTTCTTT. Translating gives CASSSPGQGTRNTEAFF.

This clone has a single count. CDR3 loop: CASSPWASDSNEQFF. The CDR3 nucleotides read TGTGCCAGCAGTCCCTGGGCTAGCGATAGCAATGAGCAGTTCTTC. The gene calls are TRBV27 and TRBJ2-1, with D possibly matching TRBD2 (6 bases). The CDR3 spans 15 residues. V lost 5 bases, J lost 6 bases, and 17 bases lay in between. Germline V gene data show CDR1 as MNHEY and CDR2 as SMNVEV (reference sequence).

On this clone: This sample includes further DNA sequences coding for the same CDR3. V gene TRBV3-1 (or the pseudogene TRBV3-2) combines with J gene TRBJ2-3; D may be TRBD1 (5 bases). The CDR3 length is 16 residues. The V end was cut by 1 base, the J end by 0 bases, with 11 bases between. From germline, CDR1 is LGHDT and CDR2 YNNKEL (reference sequence). CDR3: CASSQGPGSSTDTQYF. The DNA of the CDR3 is TGTGCCAGCAGCCAAGGTCCAGGGTCTAGCACAGATACGCAGTATTTT.

This clone was counted a single time. The V gene is TRBV11-2, the J gene TRBJ2-7; possible D gene TRBD1, 6 bases. The CDR3 is 14 amino acids. Trimming removed 3 bases from V and 3 bases from J, with 12 bases in between. The germline gives CDR1 SGHAT, CDR2 FQNNGV. As DNA, the CDR3 is TGTGCCAGCAGCTTGTCACCAGGGGTCTACGAGCAGTACTTC. Translating gives CASSLSPGVYEQYF. The complete variable domain, with remaining parts taken from reference TRBV11-2 and TRBJ2-7, reads EAGVAQSPRYKIIEKRQSVAFWCNPISGHATLYWYQQILGQGPKLLIQFQNNGVVDDSQLPKDRFSAERLKGVDSTLKIQPAKLEDSAVYLCASSLSPGVYEQYFGPGTRLTVT.

The chain has TRBV7-8 and TRBJ1-5; tentative D call: TRBD1 (6 bases). Germline CDR1 and CDR2: SGHVS and FQNEAQ. There are 16 residues in the CDR3. Trimming shortened V by 1 base and J by 2 bases, and 12 bases separated the two germline ends. Here the CDR3 DNA reads TGTGCCAGCAGCTTAGAAGGCAGGGGTGGCAATCAGCCCCAGCATTTT. Residues: CASSLEGRGGNQPQHF.

V is TRBV5-4 and J is TRBJ1-4; 7 bases are shared with TRBD1. Germline CDR1 SGHNT, CDR2 YYREEE (reference sequence). The CDR3 extends over 15 amino acids. After removal of 0 bases from V and 3 bases from J, the junction contained 2 bases not matched to a gene. The CDR3 nucleotides are TGTGCCAGCAGCTTGGACAGGGGATCTAATGAAAAACTGTTTTTT. Translated: CASSLDRGSNEKLFF.

The chain uses TRBV7-2 and TRBJ2-3, with 7 bases lining up with TRBD2. CDR1 SGHTA and CDR2 FQGNSA come from the germline V gene. The CDR3 is 17 amino acids. V was clipped by 0 bases and J by 2 bases; unmatched bases: 8. DNA for the CDR3: TGTGCCAGCAGCTTAGCCCGGCTAGCGGTTCACACAGATACGCAGTATTTT. It encodes CASSLARLAVHTDTQYF. The full variable domain, its missing parts supplied by reference TRBV7-2 and TRBJ2-3, is GAGVSQSPSNKVTEKGKDVELRCDPISGHTALYWYRQSLGQGLEFLIYFQGNSAPDKSGLPSDRFSAERTGGSVSTLTIQRTQQEDSAVYLCASSLARLAVHTDTQYFGPGTRLTVL.

The chain has TRBV5-5 and TRBJ2-3; 10 nucleotides match TRBD1. There are 16 residues in the CDR3. In germline, CDR1 is SGHKS, CDR2 YYEKEE (reference sequence). Trimming took 9 bases from V and 2 from J; bases not matched to a gene: 12. The DNA for the CDR3 is TGTGCCACCCGACCTTGGGGGACAGGGGCCACAGATACGCAGTATTTT. This translates into CATRPWGTGATDTQYF.

V is TRBV6-5 and J is TRBJ1-4; 7 bases align to TRBD1. This CDR3 has 13 residues. V lost 11 bases, J lost 7 bases, and 10 bases stayed unmatched. Per the germline V gene, CDR1 is MNHEY and CDR2 is SVGAGI. CDR3 amino acids: CACSQGRLEKLFF. Here the CDR3 DNA reads TGTGCCTGTTCACAGGGGCGACTTGAAAAACTGTTTTTT.

The rearrangement links TRBV7-2 to TRBJ2-7, with TRBD2 matching over 11 bases. Trimming took 5 bases from V and 5 from J; bases not matched to a gene: 8. The CDR3 length is 15 residues. The germline CDR1 and CDR2 sequences are SGHTA and FQGNSA. As DNA, the CDR3 is TGTGCCAGCAGCCCACTAGCGGGAGAGGTGGACGAGCAGTACTTC. Translation gives CASSPLAGEVDEQYF. Based on the CDR3 plus reference TRBV7-2 and TRBJ2-7, the full variable domain is GAGVSQSPSNKVTEKGKDVELRCDPISGHTALYWYRQSLGQGLEFLIYFQGNSAPDKSGLPSDRFSAERTGGSVSTLTIQRTQQEDSAVYLCASSPLAGEVDEQYFGPGTRLTVT.

V gene TRBV2 combines with J gene TRBJ2-1; possible D gene TRBD2, 6 bases. The CDR3 consists of 14 residues. Trimming shortened V by 6 bases and J by 9 bases, and 18 bases separated the two germline ends. Germline V gives CDR1 SNHLY, CDR2 FYNNEI. CDR3 DNA: TGTGCCAGCAGGGCCCCTAACGGGAGACTTGAGCAGTTCTTC. This sequence encodes CASRAPNGRLEQFF.

The chain carries TRBV27 and TRBJ2-7, with TRBD1 matching 11 bases. Germline V gene lookup returns CDR1 MNHEY and CDR2 SMNVEV (reference sequence). The CDR3 runs 15 residues. The V segment lost 5 bases and the J segment 4 bases; nucleotides outside the gene matches: 7. The CDR3 spells CASSRIRDRGYEQYF. CDR3 bases: TGTGCCAGCAGTCGGATCCGGGACAGGGGGTACGAGCAGTACTTC.

The V gene is TRBV5-1, the J gene TRBJ1-1; weak D call: TRBD1 (6 bases). The CDR3 sequence is 13 residues long. Trimming shortened V by 4 bases and J by 3 bases, and 10 bases separated the two germline ends. CDR1 SGHRS and CDR2 YFSETQ come from the germline V gene. CDR3 coding DNA: TGCGCCAGCAGCCACAACAGGGACACTGAAGCTTTCTTT. It yields the protein CASSHNRDTEAFF.

The table lists this clone with a few counts. The V and J genes are TRBV11-2 and TRBJ2-1, with TRBD2 as a possible D gene (6 bases). Germline V gives CDR1 SGHAT, CDR2 FQNNGV. Trimming cost V 3 bases and J 7 bases, with 19 bases left between them. This CDR3 comprises 16 residues. The CDR3 region is CASSLGRGTRENEQFF. The DNA of the CDR3 is TGTGCCAGCAGCTTGGGACGCGGGACGCGTGAGAATGAGCAGTTCTTC.